This record concerns one T cell receptor beta chain sequence. No cognate antigen has been identified for it. No base qualities exist here, and no much larger clone lies one base off it. In light of the paper, this sample's treatment or condition label describes: roughly 18 received Ad26.COV2.S at low or high dose, single or two shots; 5 received placebo; per-sample allocation not given. Repertoires of vaccine and placebo recipients were sequenced from samples taken on day 63 after the first injection. In Cohort 1b, around 23 adults aged 18-55 years were enrolled at a single site in Boston, USA, between 29 July and 7 August 2020. Ad26.COV2.S consisted of a replication-incompetent adenovirus type 26 vector by which a prefusion-stabilized SARS-CoV-2 spike protein from the original Wuhan strain was expressed. The sample is drawn from a study of Ad26.COV2.S vaccination and SARS-CoV-2 variants (dated by TCRdb to 2020 to 2023). Regarding the research as a whole: Vaccine-arm donors were drawn from COV1001, a multicentre, randomized, double-blind, placebo-controlled phase I-IIa trial of Ad26.COV2.S in healthy adults. Ad26.COV2.S was given intramuscularly at 5x10^10 or 1x10^11 viral particles, as a single shot or as two shots 56 days apart. TCRbeta repertoire sequencing was used to assess the specificity and breadth of SARS-CoV-2-reactive T cell receptors after Ad26.COV2.S vaccination. A total of 32 samples were included in the TCR-sequenced set, comprising roughly 19 Ad26.COV2.S vaccine recipients, 5 placebo recipients and 8 SARS-CoV-2 convalescent individuals. Participants in the trial were split at random into five groups of five each, receiving low-dose or high-dose Ad26.COV2.S once or twice, or else placebo on both occasions. Investigators remained blinded to trial group allocation during experiments and outcome assessment.

What the work shows at the level of the full study, not this receptor alone: The study lacked the statistical power to compare responses across vaccine doses or regimens. Substantial breadth of spike-specific CD8+ and CD4+ T cell responses was reported after vaccination. Non-spike TCR breadth was comparable between vaccine and placebo recipients, consistent with the vaccine containing only spike. Compared with placebo recipients, Ad26.COV2.S recipients showed higher spike-specific TCR breadth (P = 0.0014). The authors noted that total T cell responses may have been underestimated by the TCR breadth and depth analyses.

The immunoSEQ Assay was the method used to sequence TCRbeta CDR3 regions. After extraction, genomic DNA underwent amplification by bias-controlled multiplex PCR, followed by high-throughput sequencing. Per the authors' processing: To quantify the absolute abundance of each unique TCRbeta CDR3 region, sequences were collapsed and filtered. T cell fraction was estimated by normalization of TCRbeta template counts to usable DNA, with usable DNA being measured through amplification of reference genes present in all nucleated cells. Repertoire TCRs were annotated as SARS-CoV-2-specific by exact matching of V gene, CDR3 amino acid sequence and J gene to a known reactive TCR set. The reference SARS-CoV-2 TCR set was obtained from MIRA and was filtered for enrichment in COVID-19-positive ImmuneCODE repertoires, whereby public or cross-reactive TCRs were removed. Based on the MIRA antigens, annotated TCRs were further analysed at the level of specific ORF or position within ORF. Depth was the summed frequency of annotated unique rearrangements, while breadth was defined as annotated unique rearrangements over total unique productive rearrangements. TCR breadth was compared between groups using two-sided Wilcoxon rank-sum tests. Sourced from immuneACCESS, this table was stored by TCRdb with only in-frame sequences that have V and J called. A share of the clones is absent; for the studies checked, an unresolved V gene accounts for under half, and the remainder has no known explanation. V and J calls and clone size follow that table, whereas D and trimming were derived from the DNA. Within this sample are hundreds of thousands of clones, with more than 70% of them counted one time only. In total, the top ten clones hold over 1.3% of the sample.

This receptor was taken from a person aged 18 to 59 who received the Ad26.COV2.S COVID-19 vaccine or a placebo. The sample was peripheral blood, taken in a trial of Ad26.COV2.S vaccine versus placebo.

The CDR3 corresponds to CASGAGTGSPYNSPLHF. At the DNA level, the sequence is TGTGCCAGCGGGGCCGGGACAGGGAGCCCCTATAATTCACCCCTCCACTTT. Here the chain combines TRBV21-1 and TRBJ1-6; TRBD1 is the table's D call and was not checked against the DNA. TRBV21-1 represents a pseudogene. Inclusive of the bounding cysteine and phenylalanine, the CDR3 is 17 residues long. Of all the DNA, just the CDR3 is kept, 51 bases in frame from base 1.